This T cell receptor beta chain comes out of a study of molecular identifiers for immune sequencing clone quantification. Study-level background: For replicates, RNA isolated from roughly 20,000 or 100,000 naive CD8 cells was divided into five portions, of which four were sequenced. Findings and limits, study-wide: Barcode collisions between identical TCR molecules could shrink estimates of highly expanded clone sizes.

This clonotype occurred many times. Its specificity is unknown. Methods described previously, with TCR primers listed, were used for bulk TCR libraries. TCRdb analysed the PCR reads with MiXCR anew, one entry per CDR3 protein. The sample contains some 320,000 distinct CDR3 sequences, roughly a quarter of which appear only once. Trimming shortened V by 2 bases and J by 3 bases, and 8 bases separated the two germline ends. The CDR3 is 14 residues long. The germline CDR1 and CDR2 sequences are SGHTA and FQGNSA. Sorting recovered naive CD8 T cells on a CD8+CD4-CCR7+CD45RA+ profile. The sequencing input was naive CD8+ T cells from blood, with Jurkat cell RNA spiked in. Subset of the sample: FACS-sorted CD8+CD4-CCR7+CD45RA+ naive T cells. This receptor was identified in a human donor in good health. Some libraries in this study had Jurkat cell RNA spiked in. The V gene is TRBV7-2, the J gene TRBJ1-5; D unclear. The CDR3 sequence: CASSLLEYNQPQHF. CDR3 bases: TGTGCCAGCAGCTTACTGGAGTACAATCAGCCCCAGCATTTT.